Listed below are T cell receptor beta chains from one sample, sequenced in a study of early T cells in non-severe SARS-CoV-2 infection. From the 5' RACE reads, TCRdb called clonotypes with MiXCR, one entry per CDR3 protein. The repertoire holds 50,000 to 60,000 distinct CDR3 sequences, with roughly 11% as singletons. The specimen was whole blood. These receptors all stem from an adult who was a healthcare worker with PCR-confirmed SARS-CoV-2 infection or an uninfected control (not recorded which). Both conserved end residues are part of each CDR3. Each record gives: V gene, D gene, clone size, J gene, CDR3 DNA, CDR3 protein. The D gene is left open where the match is weak. Only part of the rows carry a size: once, few, many, or a class if the clone is expanded.

TRBV28	.	few	TRBJ2-7	TGTGCCAGCAGCCTGGCCCCCATACCTTTGTCCATTTACGAGCAGTACTTC	CASSLAPIPLSIYEQYF
TRBV9	.	many	TRBJ2-2	TGTGCCAGCAGCATACGGACGGACAAGGAGCTGTTTTTT	CASSIRTDKELFF
TRBV5-1	.	once	TRBJ2-7	TGCGCCAGCAGCTCAGGCCCACAGGGAACCTACGAGCAGTACTTC	CASSSGPQGTYEQYF
TRBV11-2	.	.	TRBJ2-3	TGTGCCAGCAGCCAGCAGGGTTGGTCAGATACGCAGTATTTT	CASSQQGWSDTQYF
TRBV29-1	.	many	TRBJ1-6	TGCAGCGTCCAAACAGGGCTAGCTTCACCCCTCCACTTT	CSVQTGLASPLHF
TRBV29-1	.	.	TRBJ2-7	TGCAGCGTTGCCGAGTACGAGCAGTACTTC	CSVAEYEQYF
TRBV6-5	.	few	TRBJ1-2	TGTGCCAGCAGTTACGCCCTGCCCCTATTCGGCTACACCTTC	CASSYALPLFGYTF
TRBV10-3	TRBD2	many	TRBJ2-7	TGTGCCATCAACCGGGGGGGGTCCGAGCAGTACTTC	CAINRGGSEQYF
TRBV12-3/TRBV12-4	.	.	TRBJ1-4	TGTGCCAGCAGTTCGACAGCAACTAATGAAAAACTGTTTTTT	CASSSTATNEKLFF
TRBV28	.	few	TRBJ1-1	TGTGCCAGCAGTTTGTCGCAGATGAACACTGAAGCTTTCTTT	CASSLSQMNTEAFF
TRBV5-4	TRBD1	.	TRBJ2-7	TGTGCCAGCAGTCTCGTGGGACAGTCTTACGAGCAGTACTTC	CASSLVGQSYEQYF
TRBV18	TRBD1	few	TRBJ1-2	TGTGCCAGCTCACCTGACAGGGCCCACTATGGCTACACCTTC	CASSPDRAHYGYTF
TRBV28	.	few	TRBJ2-3	TGTGCCAGCAGTTTGGTCCAGGTCGATACGCAGTATTTT	CASSLVQVDTQYF